These 13 T cell receptor beta chains were all obtained from the same sample, sequenced in a study of graft-versus-host responses after intestinal transplantation. Profiled with immunoSEQ multiplex PCR; TCRdb holds only in-frame clones, not every one. The sample has about 100,000 clones, 91% seen once. Their cognate antigens are unknown. Sequences were derived from unstimulated CD4+ T cells sorted from spleen or lymph node cells, sampled before transplant. The receptors shown here come from a human donor who was the organ donor for an intestinal transplant.

V usage is TRBV9 and J usage is TRBJ1-2; 7 positions match TRBD1. CDR3 length: 16 amino acids. From germline, CDR1 is SGDLS and CDR2 YYNGEE. V shed 4 bases and J 3 bases; nucleotides not matched to a gene: 12. The CDR3 coding sequence is TGTGCCAGCAGCCCAACTCCGACGGGACAGTACTATGGCTACACCTTC. It yields the protein CASSPTPTGQYYGYTF. The full variable domain, with the rest looked up from reference TRBV9 and TRBJ1-2, is DSGVTQTPKHLITATGQRVTLRCSPRSGDLSVYWYQQSLDQGLQFLIQYYNGEERAKGNILERFSAQQFPDLHSELNLSSLELGDSALYFCASSPTPTGQYYGYTFGSGTRLTVV.

The CDR3 coding sequence is TGTGCCAGCAGCTTAACTAGCGGGGGGGTAAACACCGGGGAGCTGTTTTTT. Amino acid sequence: CASSLTSGGVNTGELFF. V and J are TRBV11-2 and TRBJ2-2; 13 bases are shared with TRBD2. The CDR3 runs 17 residues. Trimming cost V 2 bases and J 2 bases; bases outside gene matches: 2. Germline CDR1 and CDR2: SGHAT and FQNNGV.

The chain carries TRBV6-5 and TRBJ1-2; D perhaps matches TRBD1 (5 bases). The CDR3 spans 13 residues. The V gene's germline CDR1 is MNHEY and CDR2 SVGAGI. Trimming removed 1 base at V and 8 bases at J, with 11 bases between. CDR3 sequence reads: CASSYLTERGYTF. DNA of the CDR3: TGTGCCAGCAGTTACTTGACAGAGAGGGGCTACACCTTC.

The chain combines TRBV4-1 with TRBJ2-7, with D tentatively TRBD2 (6 bases). Germline V gene data show CDR1 as MGHRA and CDR2 as YSYEKL. V gave up 4 bases and J gave up 1 base, with 14 bases separating them. There are 15 residues in the CDR3. The CDR3 DNA is TGCGCCAGCAGCCCTGCCCTAGGGACTTCCTACGAGCAGTACTTC. Translated, it gives CASSPALGTSYEQYF.

The J gene is TRBJ1-1, the V gene TRBV5-4; perhaps TRBD1 as D (5 bases). The V gene's germline CDR1 is SGHNT and CDR2 YYREEE (reference sequence). Trimming took off 0 bases at V and 7 bases at J, with 13 bases between the two ends. The CDR3 is made up of 14 amino acids. The DNA of the CDR3 is TGTGCCAGCAGCTTGGCCGGGTTGCAGGGTGAAGCTTTCTTT. Translating gives CASSLAGLQGEAFF.

The V call is TRBV5-1, the J call TRBJ2-3; 10 nucleotides align to TRBD2. The J segment lost 9 bases and the V segment lost 0 bases, leaving 10 bases of the junction unmatched. CDR3 length equals 16 residues. The germline V gene has CDR1 SGHRS and CDR2 YFSETQ. The CDR3 DNA reads as TGCGCCAGCAGCTTGGGCGGGACTAGCGTAGTTGAAACGCAGTATTTT. Translated, it gives CASSLGGTSVVETQYF.

V is TRBV19 and J is TRBJ1-1; D not certain. The CDR3 contains 14 residues. In germline, CDR1 is LNHDA, CDR2 SQIVND (reference sequence). V was trimmed by 5 bases and J by 1 base, leaving 11 bases between them. CDR3 residues: CASSAQITNTEAFF. The DNA of the CDR3 is TGTGCCAGTAGTGCACAGATTACGAACACTGAAGCTTTCTTT.

V is TRBV6-5 and J is TRBJ1-1, with D tentatively TRBD1 (6 bases). The CDR3 loop spans 12 amino acids. In germline, CDR1 is MNHEY, CDR2 SVGAGI. V lost 5 bases and J 8 bases, leaving 12 bases between the germline ends. Here the CDR3 reads CASSRGTKEAFF. The CDR3 DNA follows: TGTGCCAGCAGTCGAGGGACAAAGGAAGCTTTCTTT.

DNA for the CDR3: TGTGCCAGCACCCGGGTCTCCTATAATTCACCCCTCCACTTT. This codes for CASTRVSYNSPLHF. The J gene is TRBJ1-6, the V gene TRBV6-6; no firm D call. This CDR3 contains 14 residues. CDR1 is MNHNY, CDR2 SVGAGI, per germline (reference sequence). V lost 7 bases, J lost 0 bases, and 7 bases lay in between.

This chain uses TRBV7-2 with TRBJ1-2; TRBD1 agrees at 8 bases. Germline CDR1 is SGHTA and CDR2 is FQGNSA. This CDR3 is 15 amino acids long. The junction had 8 bases not matched to a gene; V was cut back by 5 bases and J by 3 bases. The CDR3 sequence is CASSLRTGSYYGYTF. CDR3 DNA: TGTGCCAGCAGCCTTAGGACAGGGTCCTACTATGGCTACACCTTC.

The chain combines TRBV4-2 with TRBJ1-4; no reliable D call. In germline, CDR1 is LGHNA, CDR2 YNFKEQ. The CDR3 is made up of 16 amino acids. The V end lost 1 base, the J end lost 8 bases, and 17 bases lay between the germline ends. CDR3 in amino acids: CASSQAVLEWHEKLFF. CDR3 sequence (DNA): TGTGCCAGCAGCCAAGCCGTGTTGGAGTGGCACGAAAAACTGTTTTTT.

The chain combines TRBV27 with TRBJ1-1; D gene ambiguous. Germline CDR1 reads MNHEY; CDR2 reads SMNVEV (reference sequence). The ends were cut back, 5 bases at V and 4 bases at J, with 11 bases in the middle. The CDR3 is 13 residues long. DNA of the CDR3: TGTGCCAGCAGTCGTTATGGGAGCACTGAAGCTTTCTTT. It is translated as CASSRYGSTEAFF.

The rearrangement uses TRBV5-1 and TRBJ2-1, with 9 bases aligning to TRBD1. The germline gives CDR1 SGHRS, CDR2 YFSETQ. The junction had 4 bases not matched to a gene; V was cut back by 3 bases and J by 3 bases. The CDR3 has 15 amino acids. CDR3 nucleotides: TGCGCCAGCAGCTCGCGACAGGGGGTCTACAATGAGCAGTTCTTC. Translation gives CASSSRQGVYNEQFF.